This TCR beta chain was recorded in a study of CD8+ T cells in alopecia areata. Isolated RNA was reverse transcribed into cDNA used as the sequencing template. Some clones are missing from TCRdb's copy, which holds only in-frame ones; the method was immunoSEQ multiplex PCR. Of 170,000 or so clones listed, 58% were seen once; the top ten hold around 13%. The CDR3 loop spans 11 amino acids. The V end lost 3 bases, the J end lost 6 bases, and 8 bases lay between the germline ends. Germline-derived CDR1 and CDR2 are SQVTM and ANQGSEA. Treatment reported: oral pan-JAK inhibitor, 5-10 mg twice daily. The input for sequencing was CD8+ T cells sorted from blood, taken at week 24, from a patient treated with tofacitinib. The rearrangement links TRBV29-1 to TRBJ1-2; D uncertain. This TCR was recovered from a human donor with alopecia areata. The CDR3 DNA reads as TGCAGCGTTGATACCACTGATGGCTACACCTTC. This encodes CSVDTTDGYTF.